This T cell receptor (beta chain) was sequenced in a study of CD8+ T cells in alopecia areata. Study overall: Patients took tofacitinib for 6 to 18 months, followed by 6 drug-free months. Broader study findings: Lesional scalp, notably in alopecia totalis/universalis, had clonality above that of normal scalp. A large proportion of expanded lesional clones were detected persisting in scalp and blood during tofacitinib. Tofacitinib significantly reduced both scalp clonality and expanded CD8+ clones among the top 100.

Documented treatment: oral pan-JAK inhibitor, 5-10 mg twice daily. As the sequencing template, cDNA was produced by extracting RNA and reverse transcribing it. Measured with immunoSEQ multiplex PCR; TCRdb has only the in-frame clones, and not every one. Among about 270,000 clones listed, approximately 60% were seen once. The table lists this clone with a few counts. Its specificity is unknown. CDR3 length: 13 residues. Germline assignment: CDR1 PRHDT and CDR2 FYEKMQ (reference sequence). V lost 8 bases to trimming and J lost 6 bases, with 16 bases between them. The source was CD4+ T cells sorted from blood, collected at week 52, from a patient treated with tofacitinib. The receptor was isolated from a human donor with alopecia areata. The chain joins TRBV13 to TRBJ1-2; TRBD1 might be the D (6 bases). The CDR3: CASQRDIMNGYTF. The CDR3 DNA is TGTGCCAGCCAACGGGACATCATGAATGGCTACACCTTC.